A single sample gave rise to the 4 T cell receptor delta chains below, sequenced in a study of human gamma delta and Vdelta1 T cells. TCRdb re-called the PCR reads with CATT. The data show 6,000 to 7,000 delta-chain clones, almost 40% seen once. Their recognized antigens are unknown. Sequencing was done on a sample of Vdelta1 gamma-delta T cells from blood grown in culture (DOT cells). The source is a human donor in good health.

As to this clone: Sequence at one end of the junction differs from germline and may be a read error. The J gene is TRDJ1, the V gene TRDV1; TRDD3 matches at 12 bases. The CDR3 covers 19 residues. Germline CDR1 is TSWWSYY and CDR2 is QGS. The chain's CDR3 is CALGKLGLGDTFYTDKLIF. The CDR3 DNA sequence: TGTGCTCTTGGGAAACTCGGACTGGGGGATACATTTTACACCGATAAACTCATCTTT.

The J gene is TRDJ1, the V gene TRDV1; perhaps TRDD3 as D (6 bases). The CDR3 is 20 amino acids. Trimming removed 10 bases from V and 2 bases from J, with 35 bases in between. Germline V lookup: CDR1 TSWWSYY, CDR2 QGS. CDR3 amino acids: CAPVPSRPRASGEVTDKLIF. CDR3 sequence (DNA): TGTGCTCCCGTCCCCTCACGCCCCAGGGCCTCTGGGGAGGTTACCGATAAACTCATCTTT.

This clone appeared a few times. The chain links TRDV1 to TRDJ3; D is unclear. Trimming cost V 1 base and J 1 base, with 14 bases left between them. The CDR3 is 19 residues long. Germline CDR1 reads TSWWSYY; CDR2 reads QGS. The CDR3 is CALGEHEKVLSWDTRQMFF. As DNA, the CDR3 is TGTGCTCTTGGGGAACATGAAAAGGTCCTGTCCTGGGACACCCGACAGATGTTTTTC.

This clone has just a few counts. The rearrangement joins TRDV1 to TRDJ1; TRDD3 agrees at 8 bases. This CDR3 comprises 16 residues. V trimming: 7 bases; J trimming: 0 bases; junction bases outside the gene matches: 10. The germline CDR1 and CDR2 sequences are TSWWSYY and QGS. The CDR3 nucleotides read TGTGCTCTTGCAAGGGACTGGGGGGAAGACACCGATAAACTCATCTTT. This encodes CALARDWGEDTDKLIF.